The rows below give T cell receptor beta chains drawn from one sample of a study of blood T cells in healthy people across ages. From the 5' RACE reads, TCRdb called clonotypes with MiXCR, one entry per CDR3 protein. Among approximately 1.5 million distinct CDR3 sequences listed, roughly 43% were seen once. The sequenced material came from blood. These TCRs come from a woman under 30 in good health. The CDR3 runs from the conserved cysteine through the conserved F or W. D genes are given only for firm matches. Rows may omit the clone size; those that give it use once, few, many or a size class.

few	17	NA	TRBV20-1	TRBJ1-5	CSARDRPYMYSNQPQHF	TGCAGTGCTAGAGATCGCCCCTACATGTATAGCAATCAGCCCCAGCATTTT
few	14	NA	TRBV27	TRBJ2-1	CASNSLLSYNEQFF	TGTGCCAGCAATAGTCTGCTCTCCTACAATGAGCAGTTCTTC
NA	14	NA	TRBV6-1	TRBJ1-5	CASSDLGGSQPQHF	TGTGCCAGCAGCGATCTGGGGGGGAGCCAGCCCCAGCATTTT
NA	15	NA	TRBV5-8	TRBJ2-1	CASSLGQTPYNEQFF	TGTGCCAGCAGCTTGGGGCAGACCCCCTACAATGAGCAGTTCTTC
NA	13	NA	TRBV5-6	TRBJ1-1	CASSLAGFTEAFF	TGTGCCAGCAGCTTGGCAGGGTTCACTGAAGCTTTCTTT
NA	15	NA	TRBV4-2	TRBJ2-7	CASSQGAGQSYEQYF	TGTGCCAGCAGCCAAGGGGCGGGACAGTCCTACGAGCAGTACTTC
few	15	TRBD2	TRBV7-2	TRBJ2-5	CASSSSRGNQETQYF	TGTGCCAGCAGCTCGTCGCGGGGGAACCAAGAGACCCAGTACTTC
NA	13	NA	TRBV10-3	TRBJ2-2	CAISRTGSGELFF	TGTGCCATCAGTAGAACAGGGTCCGGGGAGCTGTTTTTT
NA	14	NA	TRBV11-2	TRBJ1-2	CASSFGSGGYGYTF	TGTGCCAGCAGCTTCGGGTCGGGGGGCTATGGCTACACCTTC
NA	16	TRBD1	TRBV6-5	TRBJ1-1	CASSYIPTGYHTEAFF	TGTGCCAGCAGTTACATTCCGACAGGGTACCACACTGAAGCTTTCTTT
NA	15	NA	TRBV6-2/TRBV6-3	TRBJ1-2	CASSTAQPYNYGYTF	TGTGCCAGCAGTACGGCACAGCCTTATAACTATGGCTACACCTTC
few	15	NA	TRBV3-1	TRBJ1-1	CASSLLRGTNTEAFF	TGTGCCAGCAGCCTCCTCCGGGGTACGAACACTGAAGCTTTCTTT
NA	16	NA	TRBV7-2	TRBJ1-6	CASRPKTLSYNSPLHF	TGTGCCAGCAGGCCAAAGACTCTCTCCTATAATTCACCCCTCCACTTT
few	18	TRBD2	TRBV4-3	TRBJ2-1	CASSRGFGTSVSYNEQFF	TGCGCCAGCAGCCGAGGCTTCGGGACTAGCGTCTCCTACAATGAGCAGTTCTTC
few	15	TRBD1	TRBV12-3/TRBV12-4	TRBJ2-2	CASIPGQGRSGELFF	TGTGCCAGCATTCCCGGACAGGGACGATCCGGGGAGCTGTTTTTT
few	16	NA	TRBV18	TRBJ2-1	CASSPRQRGNGNEQFF	TGTGCCAGCTCACCACGGCAACGGGGGAATGGGAATGAGCAGTTCTTC
many	15	TRBD2	TRBV29-1	TRBJ2-1	CSGQGLAGGYNEQFF	TGCAGCGGCCAAGGACTAGCGGGGGGGTACAATGAGCAGTTCTTC
NA	15	TRBD2	TRBV4-3	TRBJ2-3	CASSQGSGGTDTQYF	TGCGCCAGCAGCCAAGGGAGCGGGGGTACAGATACGCAGTATTTT
NA	13	NA	TRBV29-1	TRBJ2-3	CSSSTGRKDTQYF	TGCAGCTCCTCGACAGGCAGGAAAGATACGCAGTATTTT
few	14	TRBD2	TRBV2	TRBJ2-3	CASSAGLAKDTQYF	TGTGCCAGCAGTGCCGGACTAGCGAAAGATACGCAGTATTTT
NA	14	NA	TRBV7-9	TRBJ1-2	CASSRVIPNYGYTF	TGTGCCAGCAGCCGGGTGATTCCTAACTATGGCTACACCTTC
NA	14	NA	TRBV28	TRBJ2-3	CACSLRDDTDTQYF	TGTGCCTGCAGCCTGCGGGACGACACAGATACGCAGTATTTT
NA	14	NA	TRBV7-3	TRBJ1-1	CASSLGTRYTEAFF	TGTGCCAGCAGCCTCGGGACACGCTACACTGAAGCTTTCTTT
NA	14	NA	TRBV11-2	TRBJ2-1	CASSPEGVVHEQFF	TGTGCCAGCAGCCCCGAAGGGGTAGTCCATGAGCAGTTCTTC
few	14	TRBD1	TRBV29-1	TRBJ1-4	CSVFRQGGDEKLFF	TGCAGCGTCTTTCGACAGGGAGGAGATGAAAAACTGTTTTTT
NA	15	TRBD2	TRBV20-1	TRBJ2-7	CSARDVASGNHEQYF	TGCAGTGCTAGAGATGTGGCTAGCGGGAACCACGAGCAGTACTTC
many	13	TRBD2	TRBV29-1	TRBJ2-1	CSSTSGLYNEQFF	TGCAGCTCGACTAGCGGTCTTTACAATGAGCAGTTCTTC
NA	17	NA	TRBV12-5	TRBJ1-6	CASGSDRMGPDNSPLHF	TGTGCTAGTGGTTCAGACAGGATGGGTCCTGATAATTCACCCCTCCACTTT
NA	15	NA	TRBV7-3	TRBJ2-1	CASSPGLITYNEQFF	TGTGCCAGCAGCCCGGGACTCATTACCTACAATGAGCAGTTCTTC
few	12	NA	TRBV28	TRBJ2-1	CASTTSHPEQFF	TGTGCCAGCACTACATCCCACCCTGAGCAGTTCTTC
many	13	NA	TRBV4-1	TRBJ2-7	CASSQKRAYEQYF	TGCGCCAGCAGCCAAAAACGAGCGTACGAGCAGTACTTC
few	13	TRBD2	TRBV29-1	TRBJ2-7	CSVTGRTSYEQYF	TGCAGCGTTACCGGGAGGACCTCCTACGAGCAGTACTTC
few	13	NA	TRBV27	TRBJ1-2	CASSEREFYGYTF	TGTGCCAGCAGTGAGCGGGAGTTCTATGGCTACACCTTC
NA	13	TRBD2	TRBV25-1	TRBJ2-4	CTSSESFGREQYF	TGTACCAGCAGTGAATCGTTTGGGAGGGAGCAGTACTTC
NA	13	NA	TRBV12-3/TRBV12-4	TRBJ2-2	CASSFVGTGELFF	TGTGCCAGCAGTTTTGTGGGTACCGGGGAGCTGTTTTTT
few	14	TRBD2	TRBV12-3/TRBV12-4	TRBJ2-7	CASSTSGRAGGQYF	TGTGCCAGCAGTACTAGCGGGAGGGCTGGCGGGCAGTACTTC
NA	14	NA	TRBV12-3/TRBV12-4	TRBJ1-2	CASSFGSSGCGYTF	TGTGCCAGCAGTTTCGGGTCCTCGGGCTGTGGCTACACCTTC
NA	14	NA	TRBV12-3/TRBV12-4	TRBJ1-2	CASSPGRGSYGYTF	TGTGCCAGCAGTCCTGGCCGAGGGAGCTATGGCTACACCTTC
once	14	TRBD2	TRBV20-1	TRBJ2-1	CSAAPPSGIYEQFF	TGCAGTGCGGCCCCGCCTAGCGGAATCTACGAGCAGTTCTTC
NA	18	NA	TRBV7-9	TRBJ2-1	CTSSSAEVGLSSYNEQFF	TGTACCAGCAGCTCAGCAGAGGTAGGGCTGAGCTCCTACAATGAGCAGTTCTTC
NA	14	NA	TRBV10-1	TRBJ2-7	CASSRDGSSYEQYF	TGCGCCAGCAGCCGGGACGGAAGCTCCTACGAGCAGTACTTC
few	17	TRBD2	TRBV6-2/TRBV6-3	TRBJ2-1	CASGTRSGGASYNEQFF	TGTGCCAGCGGAACCCGTAGCGGGGGGGCCTCCTACAATGAGCAGTTCTTC
NA	14	NA	TRBV5-6	TRBJ1-2	CASIGSEGTRGYTF	TGTGCCAGCATCGGATCGGAGGGAACGAGGGGCTACACCTTC
NA	13	NA	TRBV20-1	TRBJ2-7	CSARNRTGYEQYF	TGCAGTGCTAGGAACAGGACGGGCTACGAGCAGTACTTC
few	14	NA	TRBV27	TRBJ1-5	CASSCLDSNQPQHF	TGTGCCAGCAGTTGCTTGGACAGCAATCAGCCCCAGCATTTT
few	15	TRBD1	TRBV12-3/TRBV12-4	TRBJ2-5	CASSWIWDRQETQYF	TGTGCCAGCAGTTGGATCTGGGACAGACAAGAGACCCAGTACTTC
NA	14	TRBD2	TRBV27	TRBJ2-2	CASRPGLNTGELFF	TGTGCCAGCAGACCGGGACTAAACACCGGGGAGCTGTTTTTT
NA	11	NA	TRBV3-1	TRBJ1-2	CASSHGSGPTF	TGTGCCAGCAGCCATGGGTCAGGACCCACCTTC
few	13	NA	TRBV6-6	TRBJ2-3	CASRLDSTDTQYF	TGTGCCAGCAGGCTGGACAGCACAGATACGCAGTATTTT
NA	13	NA	TRBV14	TRBJ1-1	CASSKYPATEAFF	TGTGCCAGCAGCAAGTATCCGGCCACTGAAGCTTTCTTT
NA	15	TRBD2	TRBV25-1	TRBJ2-1	CASSAPGLAGGYKFF	TGTGCCAGCAGTGCCCCGGGACTAGCGGGGGGGTATAAGTTCTTC